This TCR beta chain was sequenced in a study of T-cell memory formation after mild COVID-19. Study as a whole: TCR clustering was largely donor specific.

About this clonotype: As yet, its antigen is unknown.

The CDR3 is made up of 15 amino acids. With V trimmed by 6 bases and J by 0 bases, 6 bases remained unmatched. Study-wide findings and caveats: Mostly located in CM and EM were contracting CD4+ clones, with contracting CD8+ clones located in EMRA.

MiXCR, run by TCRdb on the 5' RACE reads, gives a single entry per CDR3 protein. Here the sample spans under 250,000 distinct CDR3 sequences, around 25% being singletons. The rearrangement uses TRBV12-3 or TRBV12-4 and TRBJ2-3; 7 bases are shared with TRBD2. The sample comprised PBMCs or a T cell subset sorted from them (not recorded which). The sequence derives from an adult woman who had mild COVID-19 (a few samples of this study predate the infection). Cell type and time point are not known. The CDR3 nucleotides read TGTGCCAGCAGACGTACTAGCGTGAGCACAGATACGCAGTATTTT. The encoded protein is CASRRTSVSTDTQYF.